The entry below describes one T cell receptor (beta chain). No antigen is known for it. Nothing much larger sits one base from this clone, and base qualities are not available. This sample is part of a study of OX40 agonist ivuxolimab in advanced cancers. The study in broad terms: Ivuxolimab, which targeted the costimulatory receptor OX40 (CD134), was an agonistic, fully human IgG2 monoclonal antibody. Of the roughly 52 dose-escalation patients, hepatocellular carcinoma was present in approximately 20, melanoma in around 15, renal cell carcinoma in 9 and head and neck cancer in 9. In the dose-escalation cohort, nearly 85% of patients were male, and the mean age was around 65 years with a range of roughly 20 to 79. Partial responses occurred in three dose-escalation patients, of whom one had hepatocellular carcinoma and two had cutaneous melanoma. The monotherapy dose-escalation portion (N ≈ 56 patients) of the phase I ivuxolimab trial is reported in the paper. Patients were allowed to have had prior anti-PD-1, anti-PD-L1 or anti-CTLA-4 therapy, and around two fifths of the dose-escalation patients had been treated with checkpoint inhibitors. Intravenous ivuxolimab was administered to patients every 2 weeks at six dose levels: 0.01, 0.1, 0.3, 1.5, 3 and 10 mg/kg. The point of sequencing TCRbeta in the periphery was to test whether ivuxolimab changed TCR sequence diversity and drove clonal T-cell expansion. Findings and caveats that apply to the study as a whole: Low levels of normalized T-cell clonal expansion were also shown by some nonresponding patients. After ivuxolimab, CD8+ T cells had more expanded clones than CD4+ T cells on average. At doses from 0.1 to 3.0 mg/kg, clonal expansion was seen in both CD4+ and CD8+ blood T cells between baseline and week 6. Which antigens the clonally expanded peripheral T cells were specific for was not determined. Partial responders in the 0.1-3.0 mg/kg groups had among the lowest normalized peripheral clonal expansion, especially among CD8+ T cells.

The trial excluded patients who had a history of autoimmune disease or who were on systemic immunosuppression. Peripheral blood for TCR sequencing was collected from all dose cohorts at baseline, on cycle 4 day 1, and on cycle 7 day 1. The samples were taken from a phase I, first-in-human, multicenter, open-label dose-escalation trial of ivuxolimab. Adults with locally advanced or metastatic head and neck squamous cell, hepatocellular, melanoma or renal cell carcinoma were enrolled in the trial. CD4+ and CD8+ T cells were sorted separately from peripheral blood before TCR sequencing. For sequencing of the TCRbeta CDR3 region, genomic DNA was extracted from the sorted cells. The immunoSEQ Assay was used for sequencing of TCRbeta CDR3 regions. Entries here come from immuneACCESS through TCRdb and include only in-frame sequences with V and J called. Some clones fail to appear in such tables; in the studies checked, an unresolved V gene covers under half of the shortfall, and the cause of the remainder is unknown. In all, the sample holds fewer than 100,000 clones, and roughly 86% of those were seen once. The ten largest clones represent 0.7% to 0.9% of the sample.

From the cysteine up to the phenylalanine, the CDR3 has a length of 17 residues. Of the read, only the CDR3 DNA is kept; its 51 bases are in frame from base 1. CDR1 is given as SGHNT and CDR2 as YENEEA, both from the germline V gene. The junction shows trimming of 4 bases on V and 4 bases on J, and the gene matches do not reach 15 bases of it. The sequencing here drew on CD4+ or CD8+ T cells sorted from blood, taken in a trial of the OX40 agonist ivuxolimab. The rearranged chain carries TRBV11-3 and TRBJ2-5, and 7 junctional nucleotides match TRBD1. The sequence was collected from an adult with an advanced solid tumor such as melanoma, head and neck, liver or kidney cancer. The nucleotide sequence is TGTGCCAGCAGCTCGAGGGGGACAGACCGCTCGACAGAGACCCAGTACTTC. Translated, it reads CASSSRGTDRSTETQYF.